Presented here are 15 T cell receptor beta chains from one specimen sequenced in a study of shared clonotypes between healthy human individuals. Naive CD8 isolation took CD45RO-negative cells positively selected for CCR7 and excluded terminally differentiated effector memory CD45RA+ cells. Repertoires were generated with immunoSEQ multiplex PCR, while TCRdb's copy carries only in-frame clones and drops some. The sample has around 650,000 clones, approximately 96% seen once. Sequenced: naive CD8+ T cells sorted from blood. The receptors come from a woman younger than 45 in good health.

This clone was counted between two and nine times. One end of the junction is discordant with germline, which a read error may explain. This chain uses TRBV19 with TRBJ1-1; no firm D call. This CDR3 spans 10 amino acids. Germline lookup yields CDR1 LNHDA and CDR2 SQIVND (reference sequence). The CDR3 DNA reads TGTGCCAGTAGTTCCCGAGTGCCCGTCTTT. It translates to CASSSRVPVF.

The sample holds one count of this clone. This sequence joins TRBV28 and TRBJ2-7; a possible D gene is TRBD2 (6 bases). In germline, CDR1 is MDHEN, CDR2 SYDVKM. The ends were cut back, 6 bases at V and 0 bases at J, with 15 bases in the middle. The CDR3 length is 15 residues. The chain's CDR3 is CASSKEAGISYEQYF. Written as DNA, the CDR3 is TGTGCCAGCAGCAAGGAAGCGGGTATCTCCTACGAGCAGTACTTC.

With regard to this clone: The same CDR3 can be traced to other DNA sequences in this sample. The rearrangement joins TRBV28 to TRBJ2-7, with 8 nucleotides matching TRBD2. The CDR3 is 13 amino acids. The V gene's germline CDR1 is MDHEN and CDR2 SYDVKM. After removal of 2 bases from V and 4 bases from J, the junction contained 1 base not matched to a gene. CDR3 nucleotide sequence: TGTGCCAGCAGTTTAGGACTAGCTTACGAGCAGTACTTC. As protein: CASSLGLAYEQYF.

The rearrangement joins TRBV19 to TRBJ2-3, with D uncertain. From germline, CDR1 is LNHDA and CDR2 SQIVND (reference sequence). This CDR3 is built from 16 residues. V lost 1 base to trimming and J lost 0 bases, with 11 bases between them. The DNA of the CDR3 is TGTGCCAGTAGTATAGCCACGTACCGTAGCACAGATACGCAGTATTTT. It encodes CASSIATYRSTDTQYF.

The chain links TRBV9 to TRBJ2-1, with a possible D match to TRBD2 (5 bases). Germline CDR1 SGDLS, CDR2 YYNGEE. The length of the CDR3 is 15 residues. With 0 bases removed from V and 9 bases from J, the gap between germline ends came to 16 bases. CDR3 DNA sequence: TGTGCCAGCAGCGTAGGGGTAGCGATGAGGGCTGAGCAGTTCTTC. The encoded protein is CASSVGVAMRAEQFF.

The CDR3 nucleotides are TGTGCCAGCAGCCCTTTCTCCGGGGAACTGTTTTTT. It yields the protein CASSPFSGELFF. The rearrangement uses TRBV14 and TRBJ1-4; no firm D call. Trimming shortened V by 4 bases and J by 12 bases, and 12 bases separated the two germline ends. This CDR3 has 12 residues. CDR1 is SGHDN and CDR2 is FVKESK in the germline V gene.

This clone was recorded once. The CDR3 reads CASSPYHGTGNGYTF. The CDR3, as DNA: TGTGCCAGCAGCCCCTACCACGGGACGGGGAATGGCTACACCTTC. The rearrangement joins TRBV6-1 to TRBJ1-2; weak D call: TRBD1 (5 bases). CDR3 length: 15 amino acids. Between the trimmed V and J ends, which lost 6 bases and 6 bases, there was a span of 20 bases. CDR1 and CDR2 from the germline V gene are MNHNS and SASEGT.

On this clone: This same CDR3 is encoded by further DNA sequences in the sample. The genes are TRBV5-6 and TRBJ1-6; D is ambiguous. There are 12 residues in the CDR3. Germline CDR1 is SGHDT and CDR2 is YYEEEE. Trimming stripped 0 bases from V and 7 bases from J, with 2 bases between. The CDR3 here is CASSLVNSPLHF. In DNA form, the CDR3 reads TGTGCCAGCAGCTTGGTAAATTCACCCCTCCACTTT.

The V gene is TRBV7-6, the J gene TRBJ2-5, with TRBD2 identical over 9 bases. The DNA end favors TRBJ2-7, so the J call may be wrong. This CDR3 region has 14 residues. Looked up from germline, CDR1 is SGHVS and CDR2 is FNYEAQ. The CDR3 loop is CASSVSAGGFEQYF. The CDR3, as DNA: TGTGCCAGCAGCGTGAGCGCGGGGGGGTTCGAGCAGTACTTC.

V usage is TRBV28 and J usage is TRBJ2-2; 12 positions match TRBD2. CDR3 length equals 17 residues. V gave up 10 bases and J gave up 6 bases; unmatched junction bases: 15. CDR1 MDHEN and CDR2 SYDVKM come from the germline V gene. CDR3 nucleotides: TGTGCCACCGAAGCCCATCTAGCGGGAGGGCCATCCGGGGAGCTGTTTTTT. Translating it yields CATEAHLAGGPSGELFF.

The chain uses TRBV7-9 and TRBJ1-5; D remains unclear. The CDR3 covers 14 residues. Trimming cost V 3 bases and J 2 bases, with 8 bases left between them. The germline V gene has CDR1 SEHNR and CDR2 FQNEAQ (reference sequence). CDR3 nucleotide sequence: TGTGCCAGCAGCTTCAGCGGGGGCAATCAGCCCCAGCATTTT. Its protein is CASSFSGGNQPQHF.

The V and J genes are TRBV28 and TRBJ2-7; D perhaps matches TRBD2 (6 bases). Germline lookup yields CDR1 MDHEN and CDR2 SYDVKM. The CDR3 runs to 16 residues. Trimming cost V 4 bases and J 2 bases, with 18 bases left between them. The CDR3, as DNA: TGTGCCAGCAGTTCCGAAGCCGGGACGGGGGCCTACGAGCAGTACTTC. This gives the protein CASSSEAGTGAYEQYF.

The rearrangement uses TRBV2 and TRBJ2-7; D uncertain. Germline CDR1 SNHLY, CDR2 FYNNEI. The CDR3 loop spans 14 amino acids. V shed 0 bases and J shed 5 bases, with 11 bases lying between them. As DNA, the CDR3 is TGTGCCAGCAGTGAAGCCTCCAGTGGGGACGAGCAGTACTTC. Translation gives CASSEASSGDEQYF.

The chain links TRBV7-9 to TRBJ2-7, with a tentative D call TRBD1 (6 bases). Germline-derived CDR1 and CDR2 are SEHNR and FQNEAQ (reference sequence). The CDR3 is made up of 15 amino acids. V lost 1 base and J lost 3, with 13 bases in between. In DNA, the CDR3 is TGTGCCAGCAGCTTAGTCCCCTACAGGGTCTACGAGCAGTACTTC. This gives the protein CASSLVPYRVYEQYF.

The chain combines TRBV4-1 with TRBJ2-1; TRBD2 matches 12 bases. Losses at the gene ends were 4 bases for V and 3 bases for J; bases not matched to a gene: 7. The germline gives CDR1 MGHRA, CDR2 YSYEKL. The length of the CDR3 is 17 residues. The CDR3 protein is CASSPPTSGSFYNEQFF. The CDR3 coding sequence is TGCGCCAGCAGCCCCCCGACTAGCGGGAGTTTCTACAATGAGCAGTTCTTC.